These 27 T cell receptor beta chains came from one sample sequenced in a study of CXCR3-negative and CXCR3-positive naive CD8 T cells. Study conclusions and caveats: Compared with CXCR3-negative naive cells, CXCR3-positive naive cells showed more hydrophobic TRB CDR3s.

TRB cDNA libraries were made by UMI-labeled 5' RACE. Reprocessing the 5' RACE reads, TCRdb reports a single entry for every CDR3 protein and omits DNA. This sample's clone table lists 150,000 to 180,000 distinct CDR3 sequences. These receptors' targets are unknown. Material for sequencing was naive CXCR3+ CD8+ T cells from blood. Stated subset: CD45RO-CCR7+CD27+CD95- naive CD8+ T cells expressing CXCR3 (TNR3+). Source of these receptors: a human donor in good health. Some clones in this sample may be carry-over from other donors' samples.

V gene TRBV7-9 combines with J gene TRBJ1-4. The CDR3 length is 14 residues. Germline-derived CDR1 and CDR2 are SEHNR and FQNEAQ (reference sequence). The CDR3 loop is CASSGANTNEKLFF.

The rearrangement uses TRBV7-8 and TRBJ2-2; checking the TCRdb D call of TRBD1 is not possible without DNA. Germline values: CDR1 SGHVS, CDR2 FQNEAQ. The CDR3 is 17 residues long. This chain's CDR3 is CASSLVGYRGLTGELFF. Full variable domain (rest looked up from reference TRBV7-8 and TRBJ2-2): GAGVSQSPRYKVAKRGQDVALRCDPISGHVSLFWYQQALGQGPEFLTYFQNEAQLDKSGLPSDRFFAERPEGSVSTLKIQRTQQEDSAVYLCASSLVGYRGLTGELFFGEGSRLTVL.

The gene calls are TRBV27 and TRBJ2-5; TCRdb's D call of TRBD2 is untestable without DNA. CDR1 MNHEY and CDR2 SMNVEV come from the germline V gene (reference sequence). CDR3 length equals 20 residues. CDR3 residues: CASSLHPPPLAGGHEETQYF.

The chain carries TRBV4-1 and TRBJ1-3. The CDR3 runs 17 residues. Germline V gene sequence: CDR1 MGHRA, CDR2 YSYEKL. CDR3 protein: CASSQHLLASSGNTIYF.

This chain links TRBV12-3 or TRBV12-4 with TRBJ1-4; TCRdb's assignment of TRBD1 cannot be checked, as there is no DNA. CDR3 size: 15 residues. The chain's CDR3 is CASSPRTGLTEKLFF.

This chain uses TRBV6-6 with TRBJ1-4. Germline assignment: CDR1 MNHNY and CDR2 SVGAGI (reference sequence). The CDR3 is 11 amino acids. CDR3 residues: CASSTGREPEF.

The chain carries TRBV24-1 and TRBJ2-5; checking the TCRdb D call of TRBD2 is not possible without DNA. This CDR3 is 17 amino acids long. Germline V lookup: CDR1 KGHDR, CDR2 SFDVKD. This CDR3 is CATSGRTSGGTSRTQYF.

The rearrangement uses TRBV6-6 and TRBJ2-7; TCRdb's D call, TRBD2, is unchecked because there is no DNA. Germline V lookup: CDR1 MNHNY, CDR2 SVGAGI (reference sequence). This CDR3 comprises 15 residues. The CDR3 loop reads CASRGQRGASHEQYF.

This rearrangement joins TRBV9 to TRBJ2-7. The CDR3 runs to 13 residues. CDR1 and CDR2 from the germline V gene are SGDLS and YYNGEE. The CDR3 sequence is CASSGGDLYEQYF.

The chain is built from TRBV2 and TRBJ2-1; as DNA is missing, the TRBD1 call by TCRdb cannot be tested. The germline CDR1 and CDR2 sequences are SNHLY and FYNNEI. The CDR3 runs to 17 residues. CDR3 residues: CASSVDLVAGSRNEQFF.

The chain links TRBV4-3 to TRBJ2-7; TCRdb calls TRBD1, which cannot be checked without DNA. Germline CDR1 LGHNA, CDR2 YSLEER. The CDR3 has 13 residues. Here the CDR3 reads CASSHGTGGEQYF.

The V and J genes are TRBV7-6 and TRBJ2-3; TCRdb's D call, TRBD2, is unchecked because there is no DNA. Per the germline V gene, CDR1 is SGHVS and CDR2 is FNYEAQ. This CDR3 is built from 19 residues. This chain's CDR3 is CASSLIGDSGTSNTDTQYF.

The chain uses TRBV7-8 and TRBJ2-3. The CDR3 is 14 amino acids. From germline, CDR1 is SGHVS and CDR2 FQNEAQ. This chain's CDR3 is CASSLAKSTDTQYF. Variable domain in full (rest from reference TRBV7-8 and TRBJ2-3): GAGVSQSPRYKVAKRGQDVALRCDPISGHVSLFWYQQALGQGPEFLTYFQNEAQLDKSGLPSDRFFAERPEGSVSTLKIQRTQQEDSAVYLCASSLAKSTDTQYFGPGTRLTVL.

The rearrangement joins TRBV29-1 to TRBJ1-2; TCRdb gives TRBD1 as the D gene, but with no DNA this cannot be confirmed. CDR3 length: 14 residues. Germline V CDR1 and CDR2: SQVTM, ANQGSEA. This chain's CDR3 is CSVESVTGGYGYTF.

The chain links TRBV7-3 to TRBJ1-2; TCRdb reports TRBD1, a call that lacks DNA to check it against. This CDR3 comprises 14 residues. CDR1 and CDR2 (germline): SGHTA, FQGTGA. CDR3 sequence reads: CASSLGRGVYGYTF.

V and J are TRBV25-1 and TRBJ1-2; no DNA is available, so the TRBD1 call from TCRdb remains unchecked. CDR1 is MGHDK and CDR2 is SYGVNS in the germline V gene. CDR3 length equals 16 residues. CDR3 protein: CASSESDRGGPYGYTF.

V and J are TRBV12-3 or TRBV12-4 and TRBJ2-7; TCRdb picks TRBD2, but there is no DNA to check that call. The CDR3 runs 14 residues. The CDR3 here is CASSGLANRYEQYF.

The V call is TRBV29-1, the J call TRBJ2-5. Germline V lookup: CDR1 SQVTM, CDR2 ANQGSEA. This CDR3 spans 11 amino acids. CDR3 sequence: CSVWRQETQYF.

The chain joins TRBV12-3 or TRBV12-4 to TRBJ1-4; no DNA is available, so the TRBD1 call from TCRdb remains unchecked. The CDR3 runs 15 residues. The CDR3: CASSMDRGPLEKLFF.

The chain has TRBV7-9 and TRBJ1-2; TCRdb selects TRBD1, and the lack of DNA leaves this call unchecked. Germline loops: CDR1 SEHNR, CDR2 FQNEAQ (reference sequence). This CDR3 spans 13 amino acids. The CDR3 region is CASSAGQGHGYTF.

This chain joins TRBV13 and TRBJ2-1; the TCRdb call, TRBD2, lacks DNA for checking. CDR3 length: 14 amino acids. The germline CDR1 and CDR2 sequences are PRHDT and FYEKMQ (reference sequence). The CDR3 protein is CASSLVPAGNEQFF.

This chain links TRBV12-3 or TRBV12-4 with TRBJ2-1; TCRdb designates TRBD2, a call that cannot be tested without DNA. The CDR3 spans 16 residues. This CDR3 is CASSRFLGLADNEQFF.

The chain uses TRBV9 and TRBJ2-5; the TRBD2 assignment by TCRdb is unverifiable without DNA. The CDR3 extends over 14 amino acids. Looked up from germline, CDR1 is SGDLS and CDR2 is YYNGEE. The CDR3 region is CASSPGTLPGTQYF. Full variable domain (missing parts from reference TRBV9 and TRBJ2-5): DSGVTQTPKHLITATGQRVTLRCSPRSGDLSVYWYQQSLDQGLQFLIQYYNGEERAKGNILERFSAQQFPDLHSELNLSSLELGDSALYFCASSPGTLPGTQYFGPGTRLLVL.

This chain connects TRBV5-4 to TRBJ2-7; with no DNA, the TCRdb D assignment of TRBD1 cannot be verified. This CDR3 comprises 13 residues. From germline, CDR1 is SGHNT and CDR2 YYREEE (reference sequence). This chain's CDR3 is CASSFGQVYEQYF.

The chain carries TRBV20-1 and TRBJ1-1. The CDR3 extends over 13 amino acids. Germline lookup yields CDR1 DFQATT and CDR2 SNEGSKA (reference sequence). Here the CDR3 reads CSATLGRHTEAFF.

The J gene is TRBJ1-1, the V gene TRBV20-1. The germline V gene has CDR1 DFQATT and CDR2 SNEGSKA (reference sequence). The length of the CDR3 is 12 residues. CDR3 sequence reads: CSARAGNTEAFF.

The V and J genes are TRBV9 and TRBJ2-1. The length of the CDR3 is 15 residues. Germline assignment: CDR1 SGDLS and CDR2 YYNGEE. The CDR3 is CASSGDWSSYNEQFF.